These 9 T cell receptor beta chains share one sample of origin, sequenced in a study of cytomegalovirus exposure and HLA in healthy donors. Researchers ran the PCR with 60 Vbeta and 13 Jbeta primers. TCRdb's table, derived via immunoSEQ multiplex PCR, lists solely in-frame clones and lacks some. Seen here are tens of thousands of clones, around 76% observed once, and the top ten hold more than 2.5%. Sample: PBMCs. The origin of the receptors is a man aged 18 to 29 in good health and CMV-seronegative.

This clone was detected once. The chain recombines TRBV30 with TRBJ2-7; D possibly corresponds to TRBD2 (6 bases). This CDR3 comprises 14 residues. The germline V gene encodes CDR1 GTSNPN and CDR2 SVGIG (reference sequence). V was shortened by 6 bases and J by 0 bases, with 15 bases between the two germline ends. The CDR3 here is CACPRRGNSYEQYF. The CDR3 nucleotides are TGTGCCTGTCCCAGACGGGGGAACTCCTACGAGCAGTACTTC.

V and J are TRBV6-1 and TRBJ1-5; D unclear. The germline V and J ends were trimmed by 3 bases and 3 bases, with 6 bases remaining between them. Looked up from germline, CDR1 is MNHNS and CDR2 is SASEGT. The CDR3 has 13 amino acids. The DNA of the CDR3 is TGTGCCAGCAGTGAGAGTTTCAATCAGCCCCAGCATTTT. Its protein product is CASSESFNQPQHF.

This chain links TRBV9 with TRBJ2-6, with D maybe TRBD2 (5 bases). CDR3 length: 15 amino acids. Germline CDR1 reads SGDLS; CDR2 reads YYNGEE. Between the trimmed V and J ends, which lost 0 bases and 1 base, there was a span of 5 bases. The CDR3 reads CASSVAGSGANVLTF. CDR3 bases: TGTGCCAGCAGCGTAGCGGGGTCTGGGGCCAACGTCCTGACTTTC.

The J gene is TRBJ1-5, the V gene TRBV28; the match to TRBD1 covers 8 bases. Unmatched junction bases numbered 7, after V lost 4 bases and J lost 5 bases. The CDR3 extends over 15 amino acids. CDR1 and CDR2 (germline): MDHEN, SYDVKM. CDR3 in DNA: TGTGCCAGCAGTTCAGGGGGCGCGTCCCATCAGCCCCAGCATTTT. As protein: CASSSGGASHQPQHF.

The V call is TRBV6-4, the J call TRBJ2-1; 10 bases are shared with TRBD2. Trimming removed 2 bases from V and 6 bases from J; junction bases left unmatched: 7. Germline V CDR1 and CDR2: MRHNA, SNTAGT. This CDR3 has 16 residues. CDR3 nucleotides: TGTGCCAGCAGTGACCAAAGCGGGGGGGCCAGCAATGAGCAGTTCTTC. It codes for CASSDQSGGASNEQFF.

The chain links TRBV27 to TRBJ1-2; no definite D call. CDR3 size: 15 residues. Per germline, CDR1 MNHEY and CDR2 SMNVEV (reference sequence). V was shortened by 2 bases and J by 6 bases, with 16 bases between the two germline ends. CDR3 protein: CASSLEAGTGNGYTF. DNA of the CDR3: TGTGCCAGCAGTTTAGAAGCGGGAACGGGAAATGGCTACACCTTC.

The chain carries TRBV7-2 and TRBJ1-4; D perhaps matches TRBD1 (6 bases). Looked up from germline, CDR1 is SGHTA and CDR2 is FQGNSA. Trimming removed 5 bases from V and 7 bases from J, with 17 bases in between. This CDR3 region has 15 residues. CDR3 protein: CASSPLQGGSEKLFF. CDR3 sequence (DNA): TGTGCCAGCAGCCCTTTACAGGGAGGGAGTGAAAAACTGTTTTTT.

This chain uses TRBV6-5 with TRBJ2-2, with 8 positions matching TRBD2. Trimming took 2 bases from V and 7 from J; bases not matched to a gene: 9. From germline, CDR1 is MNHEY and CDR2 SVGAGI. The CDR3 length is 16 residues. The CDR3 coding sequence is TGTGCCAGCAGTTACCGACTGGCGGGGGGAATCGGGGAGCTGTTTTTT. Translation: CASSYRLAGGIGELFF.

This chain joins TRBV5-1 and TRBJ2-2; maybe TRBD1 (7 bases). The CDR3 totals 14 residues. V was trimmed by 6 bases and J by 1 base, leaving 10 bases between them. Germline V CDR1 and CDR2: SGHRS, YFSETQ. CDR3 sequence (DNA): TGCGCCAGCACAGGGGGGCGGAACACCGGGGAGCTGTTTTTT. This gives the protein CASTGGRNTGELFF.